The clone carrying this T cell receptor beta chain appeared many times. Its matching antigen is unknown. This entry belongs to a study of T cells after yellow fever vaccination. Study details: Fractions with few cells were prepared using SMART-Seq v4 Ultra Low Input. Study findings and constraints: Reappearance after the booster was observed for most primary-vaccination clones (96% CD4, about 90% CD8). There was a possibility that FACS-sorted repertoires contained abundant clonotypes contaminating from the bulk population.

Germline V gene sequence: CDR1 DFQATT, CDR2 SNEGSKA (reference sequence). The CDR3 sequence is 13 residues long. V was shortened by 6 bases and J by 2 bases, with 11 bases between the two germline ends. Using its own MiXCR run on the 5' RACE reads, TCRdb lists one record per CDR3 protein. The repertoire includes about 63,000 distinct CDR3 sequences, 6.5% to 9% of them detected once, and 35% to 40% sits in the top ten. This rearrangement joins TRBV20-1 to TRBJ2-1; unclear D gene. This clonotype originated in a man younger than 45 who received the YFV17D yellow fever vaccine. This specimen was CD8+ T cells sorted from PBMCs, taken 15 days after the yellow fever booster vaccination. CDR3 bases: TGCAGTGCCTTATACGGCCCCTACAATGAGCAGTTCTTC. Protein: CSALYGPYNEQFF.